A selection of T cell receptor beta chains follows, all from one sample in a study of CDR3 diversity in severe acne. TCRdb re-derived calls from the PCR reads in MiXCR, one entry per CDR3 protein. The sample carries roughly 93,000 distinct CDR3 sequences, about half recorded once. The sequenced material came from blood. The receptors derive from a male donor with severe acne vulgaris. Each CDR3 is given with its conserved first and last residue. The order of the fields is D gene, clone size, V gene, J gene, CDR3 protein, CDR3 DNA. D genes are given only for firm matches. Not all rows give a size; the values are once, few, many and, for expanded clones, a class.

TRBD2	few	TRBV7-2	TRBJ2-7	CASSLLPSGRHVEQYF	TGTGCCAGCAGCTTATTGCCTAGCGGGAGGCACGTCGAGCAGTACTTC
NA	NA	TRBV2	TRBJ2-2	CASLEIGTGELFF	TGTGCCAGCCTTGAAATAGGCACCGGGGAGCTGTTTTTT
TRBD1	NA	TRBV15	TRBJ1-4	CATTPGQGWEKLFF	TGTGCCACCACCCCGGGACAGGGTTGGGAAAAACTGTTTTTT
TRBD2	many	TRBV7-3	TRBJ2-7	CASSSPGLAGVKYF	TGTGCCAGCAGCTCTCCGGGACTAGCGGGAGTTAAGTACTTC
TRBD2	NA	TRBV6-1	TRBJ2-1	CASRITSGSYNEQSF	TGTGCCAGCAGGATAACTAGCGGGAGTTACAATGAGCAGTCCTTC
NA	many	TRBV20-1	TRBJ1-1	CSARGRVDAEAFF	TGCAGTGCTAGAGGGCGGGTTGACGCTGAAGCTTTCTTT
NA	few	TRBV20-1	TRBJ2-1	CSARGYAYNEQFF	TGCAGTGCTAGGGGGTACGCCTACAATGAGCAGTTCTTC
TRBD1	NA	TRBV11-2	TRBJ2-5	CASSLAGDRDVVTQYF	TGTGCCAGCAGTCTGGCTGGGGACAGGGATGTGGTGACCCAGTACTTC
NA	NA	TRBV7-3	TRBJ2-2	CASSWSYRRMNTGELFF	TGTGCCAGCAGCTGGAGCTACAGGCGAATGAACACCGGGGAGCTGTTTTTT
NA	NA	TRBV19	TRBJ1-2	CASSIPGRKIFYGYTF	TGTGCCAGTAGTATACCGGGCAGGAAAATATTTTATGGCTACACCTTC
NA	NA	TRBV24-1	TRBJ1-1	CATSDFSGKAFF	TGTGCCACCAGTGATTTCTCGGGGAAAGCTTTCTTT
NA	NA	TRBV7-2	TRBJ2-2	CASSLIGDSGGLFF	TGTGCCAGCAGCTTAATCGGGGATTCCGGGGGGCTGTTTTTT
NA	NA	TRBV15	TRBJ1-2	CATSWAGRGYTF	TGTGCCACCAGCTGGGCAGGTCGTGGCTACACCTTC
NA	many	TRBV2	TRBJ1-5	CASSAEQNSNQPQHF	TGTGCCAGCAGTGCCGAACAGAATAGCAATCAGCCCCAGCATTTT
NA	many	TRBV7-9	TRBJ1-6	CASSLEGFTFGSPLHF	TGTGCCAGCAGCTTAGAGGGGTTTACCTTTGGTTCACCCCTCCACTTT
TRBD2	NA	TRBV11-2	TRBJ2-5	CASSLRLAGALQETQYF	TGTGCCAGCAGCTTACGACTAGCGGGAGCCCTACAAGAGACCCAGTACTTC
NA	NA	TRBV4-3	TRBJ2-1	CASSLRFGSPYNEQFF	TGCGCCAGCAGCCTTAGGTTCGGCAGCCCCTACAATGAGCAGTTCTTC
NA	NA	TRBV19	TRBJ2-6	CASSADGYSGANVLTF	TGTGCCAGTAGTGCGGACGGATACTCTGGGGCCAACGTCCTGACTTTC
NA	NA	TRBV9	TRBJ2-1	CASSVGAGERNEQFF	TGTGCCAGCAGCGTAGGGGCAGGGGAGCGTAATGAGCAGTTCTTC
NA	many	TRBV28	TRBJ2-5	CASSLRQGGIETQYF	TGTGCCAGCAGTTTAAGGCAGGGTGGAATAGAGACCCAGTACTTC
NA	NA	TRBV9	TRBJ1-6	CASSVGTGGSSPLHF	TGTGCCAGCAGCGTAGGGACTGGGGGGAGTTCACCCCTCCACTTT
NA	NA	TRBV19	TRBJ1-1	CASSISGSTEAFF	TGTGCCAGTAGTATTTCAGGGTCCACTGAAGCTTTCTTT
TRBD1	few	TRBV4-1	TRBJ2-1	CASSQVRTGGGGEQFF	TGCGCCAGCAGCCAAGTGAGGACAGGGGGGGGTGGTGAGCAGTTCTTC
TRBD2	NA	TRBV2	TRBJ2-3	CASIYGGSYTDTQYF	TGTGCCAGCATTTACGGCGGGAGTTACACAGATACGCAGTATTTT
TRBD2	NA	TRBV29-1	TRBJ2-7	CSVETSGTTYEQYF	TGCAGCGTTGAAACTAGCGGGACAACATACGAGCAGTACTTC
NA	NA	TRBV7-9	TRBJ2-3	CASSFYICSSGPRTDTQYF	NA
NA	many	TRBV13	TRBJ2-6	CASSRSSGANVLTF	TGTGCCAGCAGCCGCAGCTCTGGGGCCAACGTCCTGACTTTC
TRBD1	NA	TRBV7-8	TRBJ2-5	CASSPRTGWQETQYF	TGTGCCAGCAGCCCCCGGACAGGGTGGCAAGAGACCCAGTACTTC